These 5 T cell receptor beta chains were sequenced from one sample in a study of cytomegalovirus exposure and HLA in healthy donors. Use of 60 Vbeta and 13 Jbeta primers characterized the PCR. Only in-frame clones appear in the TCRdb table, and some are missing; sequencing was by immunoSEQ multiplex PCR. The sample holds fewer than 85,000 clones, around 72% seen once. The specimen sequenced was PBMCs. The source of these receptors is a woman aged 40 to 49 in good health and CMV-seropositive.

This chain uses TRBV5-1 with TRBJ1-5, with 8 bases that match TRBD1. Per germline, CDR1 SGHRS and CDR2 YFSETQ. V trimming: 5 bases; J trimming: 4 bases; junction bases outside the gene matches: 8. This CDR3 is 15 amino acids long. The CDR3 DNA reads as TGCGCCAGCAGTTATACAGGGACAGGAAATCAGCCCCAGCATTTT. This encodes CASSYTGTGNQPQHF.

The gene calls are TRBV7-3 and TRBJ1-2; 10 bases match TRBD1. The CDR3 runs 13 residues. J was trimmed by 8 bases and V by 6 bases; bases with no gene match: 6. Germline CDR1 reads SGHTA; CDR2 reads FQGTGA. The CDR3: CASSQTGGAGYTF. The DNA for the CDR3 is TGTGCCAGCAGTCAGACAGGGGGCGCAGGCTACACCTTC.

The chain has TRBV25-1 and TRBJ1-2; D is unclear. V dropped 5 bases and J dropped 6 bases, with 16 bases sitting between them. This CDR3 has 14 amino acids. CDR1 and CDR2 from the germline V gene are MGHDK and SYGVNS. CDR3 in amino acids: CASSRNAAGDGYTF. CDR3 nucleotides: TGTGCCAGCAGTCGGAATGCCGCGGGCGATGGCTACACCTTC.

The gene calls are TRBV6-1 and TRBJ1-4; D unclear. Germline assignment: CDR1 MNHNS and CDR2 SASEGT. V was clipped by 11 bases and J by 5 bases, with 15 bases between them. The CDR3 covers 13 residues. CDR3 nucleotide sequence: TGTGCCGGAACGGGAGGGTTGAATGAAAAACTGTTTTTT. It encodes CAGTGGLNEKLFF.

The gene calls are TRBV25-1 and TRBJ1-1; D remains ambiguous. CDR3 length: 14 amino acids. V was pared by 3 bases and J by 3 bases, with 11 bases between. Per germline, CDR1 MGHDK and CDR2 SYGVNS. The CDR3 reads CASSENSLDTEAFF. In nucleotides, the CDR3 is TGTGCCAGCAGTGAGAACAGCCTGGACACTGAAGCTTTCTTT.